The 24 T cell receptor beta chains reported below all come from one sample, sequenced in a study of glioma-infiltrating T cells. TCR alpha and beta CDR3 regions were amplified from RNA using iRepertoire nested multiplex PCR. One entry per CDR3 protein results from TCRdb running MiXCR on the multiplex PCR reads. The repertoire includes more than 350,000 distinct CDR3 sequences, 41% of them detected once, and 12% sits in the top ten. Material: glioma tissue, nonneoplastic brain tissue, or PBMCs (not recorded which). The receptors come from a human donor with low-grade glioma or glioblastoma, undergoing nonglioma brain surgery, or in good health (not recorded which).

With regard to this clonotype: Given a much more abundant clone one base away, this may be a read error. The genes are TRBV15 and TRBJ1-6, with 9 bases matching TRBD1. The CDR3 runs 17 residues. The germline V gene has CDR1 LNHNV and CDR2 YYDKDF (reference sequence). Trimming cost V 0 bases and J 9 bases; bases outside gene matches: 9. The CDR3 reads CATSRDSPGTGISPLHF. For the CDR3, the DNA is TGTGCCACCAGCAGAGATAGTCCCGGGACAGGGATTTCACCCCTCCACTTT.

Turning to this clonotype: Being one base from a much bigger clone, this may be a read error. The chain recombines TRBV25-1 with TRBJ1-1, with no clear D. The CDR3 covers 16 residues. V shed 4 bases and J shed 1 base, with 16 bases lying between them. The germline gives CDR1 MGHDK, CDR2 SYGVNS. Here the CDR3 DNA reads TGTGCCAGCAGTGCTATACCAGACGTAACGAACACTGAAGCTTTCTTT. This codes for CASSAIPDVTNTEAFF. The whole variable domain, remainder taken from reference TRBV25-1 and TRBJ1-1, is EADIYQTPRYLVIGTGKKITLECSQTMGHDKMYWYQQDPGMELHLIHYSYGVNSTEKGDLSSESTVSRIRTEHFPLTLESARPSHTSQYLCASSAIPDVTNTEAFFGQGTRLTVV.

In this sample, this clonotype turned up a few times. This chain connects TRBV2 to TRBJ2-1, with 8 bases identical to TRBD2. CDR3 size: 13 residues. Germline V gives CDR1 SNHLY, CDR2 FYNNEI. Trimming at V came to 10 bases and at J to 4 bases, leaving 6 bases not matched to a gene. The CDR3 region has the DNA TGTGCCACCGGACTAGCCCTTTACAATGAGCAGTTCTTC. It encodes CATGLALYNEQFF.

Ten or more counts support this clonotype. The genes are TRBV6-1 and TRBJ1-1, with a weak D call TRBD1 (5 bases). Germline CDR1 MNHNS, CDR2 SASEGT. The CDR3 length is 16 residues. V lost 5 bases to trimming and J lost 2 bases, with 18 bases between them. CDR3: CASSRGSLGANTEAFF. The CDR3 region has the DNA TGTGCCAGCAGTAGGGGATCCCTAGGGGCTAACACTGAAGCTTTCTTT.

The sample holds many counts of this clonotype. The rearrangement links TRBV28 to TRBJ2-5; TRBD1 is a possible D gene (6 bases). The CDR3 totals 14 residues. V was cut by 6 bases and J by 5 bases, with 16 bases left in between. Per the germline V gene, CDR1 is MDHEN and CDR2 is SYDVKM. This chain's CDR3 is CASSQGPARETQYF. CDR3 nucleotides: TGTGCCAGCAGCCAGGGGCCAGCTCGGGAGACCCAGTACTTC.

On this clonotype: A single base separates this from a much larger clone, so it may be a read error. V and J are TRBV6-1 and TRBJ2-7; the match to TRBD1 covers 8 bases. J gave up 4 bases and V 5 bases, and 7 bases lay outside the gene matches. This CDR3 spans 14 amino acids. In germline, CDR1 is MNHNS, CDR2 SASEGT. The CDR3: CASSQRQGHYEQYF. The CDR3 DNA sequence: TGTGCCAGCAGTCAACGACAGGGGCATTACGAGCAGTACTTC.

Worth noting for this clonotype: The DNA is left out, because the CDR3 cannot be placed on it with certainty; the CDR3 is given as TCRdb lists it. The chain employs TRBV27 and TRBJ2-5; the table's D call, TRBD2, was not checked against the DNA. 20 amino acids form the CDR3, both terminal residues included. Germline lookup yields CDR1 MNHEY and CDR2 SMNVEV (reference sequence). The CDR3 loop reads CASSLEGGYGYTFGSGTQYF.

This clonotype has just a few counts. The chain carries TRBV5-4 and TRBJ1-3; no reliable D call. Trimming left V 0 bases short and J 7 bases short, with 8 bases between. The CDR3 contains 13 residues. CDR1 is SGHNT, CDR2 YYREEE, per germline (reference sequence). The CDR3: CASSLAGYNTIYF. Here the CDR3 DNA reads TGTGCCAGCAGCTTGGCGGGGTATAACACCATATATTTT.

The chain joins TRBV11-1 to TRBJ2-7; 7 positions agree with TRBD1. Germline trimming cut 0 bases from V and 7 bases from J; bases unmatched to any gene: 6. This CDR3 is 14 amino acids long. Germline CDR1 SGHAT, CDR2 FQDESV (reference sequence). The CDR3 bases are TGTGCCAGCAGCTTAGCGGGGACAGCGGAAGAGCAGTACTTC. As protein: CASSLAGTAEEQYF.

J is TRBJ2-7 and V is TRBV14, with 15 bases identical to TRBD2. Germline CDR1 is SGHDN and CDR2 is FVKESK. J was trimmed by 2 bases and V by 1 base; bases with no gene match: 9. CDR3 length: 19 residues. In nucleotides, the CDR3 is TGTGCCAGCAGCCAAGCAGTGGCGGGACTAGCGGGAGGAACCTACGAGCAGTACTTC. Protein product: CASSQAVAGLAGGTYEQYF.

V is TRBV4-1 and J is TRBJ1-1, with D possibly being TRBD1 (5 bases). Germline CDR1 reads MGHRA; CDR2 reads YSYEKL. V lost 2 bases, J lost 10 bases, and 26 bases lay in between. This CDR3 region has 17 residues. The chain's CDR3 is CASSQTIKGRVGEGAFF. The DNA of the CDR3 is TGCGCCAGCAGCCAAACCATTAAGGGCAGGGTAGGCGAGGGAGCTTTCTTT.

Details on this clonotype: A read error is possible here, since a much larger clone lies one base away. The CDR3 does not close with the conserved phenylalanine or tryptophan, likely indicating a read error. V usage is TRBV15 and J usage is TRBJ2-1; 7 bases fit TRBD1. V lost 6 bases and J lost 7; bases outside the gene matches: 9. The CDR3 runs 14 residues. The V gene's germline CDR1 is LNHNV and CDR2 YYDKDF (reference sequence). DNA of the CDR3: TGTGCCACCAGGGCCCCGGGACAGAGGAATGAGCAGTTCTCC. Its translation: CATRAPGQRNEQFS.

The V call is TRBV5-4, the J call TRBJ2-1; 8 bases are a match to TRBD1. This CDR3 is built from 13 residues. V dropped 6 bases and J dropped 8; count of bases not matched to a gene: 7. Germline assignment: CDR1 SGHNT and CDR2 YYREEE (reference sequence). In DNA, the CDR3 is TGTGCCAGCACCCCGGACAGGGAAGATGAGCAGTTCTTC. Protein sequence: CASTPDREDEQFF.

The chain links TRBV6-5 to TRBJ2-5, with a possible D match to TRBD1 (5 bases). This CDR3 has 15 residues. The germline CDR1 and CDR2 sequences are MNHEY and SVGAGI. V dropped 4 bases and J dropped 4 bases, with 16 bases sitting between them. The DNA of the CDR3 is TGTGCCAGCAGTTTACGGACATTGGGGCCAGAGACCCAGTACTTC. Translation gives CASSLRTLGPETQYF.

The V and J genes are TRBV19 and TRBJ2-7; no firm D call. The V end lost 3 bases, the J end lost 2 bases, and 17 bases lay between the germline ends. The CDR3 runs to 16 residues. Germline V gene sequence: CDR1 LNHDA, CDR2 SQIVND (reference sequence). The CDR3 nucleotides read TGTGCCAGTAGTATGCAGCACTTGACGGACCCCTACGAGCAGTACTTC. It codes for CASSMQHLTDPYEQYF.

The rearrangement uses TRBV19 and TRBJ2-7; maybe TRBD1 (6 bases). Per germline, CDR1 LNHDA and CDR2 SQIVND (reference sequence). The CDR3 spans 13 residues. V gave up 3 bases and J gave up 3 bases, with 9 bases separating them. CDR3 sequence reads: CASSIGGSYEQYF. DNA for the CDR3: TGTGCCAGTAGTATTGGGGGCAGCTACGAGCAGTACTTC.

Ten or more counts support this clonotype. This rearrangement joins TRBV27 to TRBJ2-1; possible D gene TRBD2, 5 bases. The CDR3 spans 14 residues. The germline V gene has CDR1 MNHEY and CDR2 SMNVEV (reference sequence). V lost 5 bases, J lost 10 bases, and 18 bases lay in between. CDR3 sequence: CASSGLMEVREQFF. CDR3 coding DNA: TGTGCCAGCAGTGGGCTTATGGAGGTGCGAGAGCAGTTCTTC.

This clonotype was counted a few times. This chain links TRBV20-1 with TRBJ2-5; 11 nucleotides match TRBD1. This CDR3 has 14 residues. Germline V gene data show CDR1 as DFQATT and CDR2 as SNEGSKA (reference sequence). CDR3: CSVPGQGVGETQYF. The CDR3 DNA follows: TGCAGCGTCCCGGGACAGGGGGTCGGAGAGACCCAGTACTTC.

Concerning this clonotype: A much larger clonotype is one base distant, so this may be a read error. This chain uses TRBV27 with TRBJ2-3; TRBD1 might be the D (6 bases). Trimming removed 4 bases from V and 7 bases from J, with 12 bases in between. This CDR3 comprises 13 residues. The germline gives CDR1 MNHEY, CDR2 SMNVEV (reference sequence). The CDR3 nucleotides read TGTGCCAGCAGTTCTCTGGGGACAAATACGCAGTATTTT. This gives the protein CASSSLGTNTQYF.

The chain has TRBV4-2 and TRBJ2-7, with D perhaps TRBD1 or TRBD2 (5 bases each). The CDR3 extends over 17 amino acids. V was pared by 4 bases and J by 0 bases, with 19 bases between. Germline lookup yields CDR1 LGHNA and CDR2 YNFKEQ. CDR3 nucleotides: TGTGCCAGCAGCCCTTTATGGGGGACCCATACCTCCTACGAGCAGTACTTC. As protein: CASSPLWGTHTSYEQYF.

At least ten counts were recorded for this clonotype. The J gene is TRBJ1-6, the V gene TRBV28; maybe TRBD1 (6 bases). The germline gives CDR1 MDHEN, CDR2 SYDVKM. This CDR3 has 14 amino acids. Trimming took off 3 bases at V and 6 bases at J, with 9 bases between the two ends. The CDR3 nucleotides read TGTGCCAGCAGTTTGGGGGGCGGTAATTCACCCCTCCACTTT. This encodes CASSLGGGNSPLHF.

The chain employs TRBV28 and TRBJ2-7; 8 nucleotides line up with TRBD2. The CDR3 runs to 18 residues. Trimming cost V 5 bases and J 2 bases; bases outside gene matches: 17. Germline V gene lookup returns CDR1 MDHEN and CDR2 SYDVKM. The CDR3 nucleotides read TGTGCCAGCAGTCTGCCAGTGGGGAGGACTAGCTACCCCTACGAGCAGTACTTC. It encodes CASSLPVGRTSYPYEQYF.

This clonotype showed up just a few times. CDR3: CASSETRTGLSLPGTDTQYF. The CDR3 DNA reads TGTGCCAGCAGTGAAACCCGGACAGGGCTTAGCCTCCCTGGCACAGATACGCAGTATTTT. The chain combines TRBV25-1 with TRBJ2-3; 8 positions agree with TRBD1. This CDR3 region has 20 residues. V gave up 2 bases and J gave up 1 base; unmatched junction bases: 17. The V gene's germline CDR1 is MGHDK and CDR2 SYGVNS.

This clonotype was counted only a few times. This chain joins TRBV7-3 and TRBJ2-5; 8 bases fit TRBD1. The CDR3 is made up of 14 amino acids. V dropped 5 bases and J dropped 5; count of bases not matched to a gene: 7. Germline V CDR1 and CDR2: SGHTA, FQGTGA. The CDR3 is CASSMDRDDETQYF. As DNA, the CDR3 is TGTGCCAGCAGCATGGACAGGGATGACGAGACCCAGTACTTC.